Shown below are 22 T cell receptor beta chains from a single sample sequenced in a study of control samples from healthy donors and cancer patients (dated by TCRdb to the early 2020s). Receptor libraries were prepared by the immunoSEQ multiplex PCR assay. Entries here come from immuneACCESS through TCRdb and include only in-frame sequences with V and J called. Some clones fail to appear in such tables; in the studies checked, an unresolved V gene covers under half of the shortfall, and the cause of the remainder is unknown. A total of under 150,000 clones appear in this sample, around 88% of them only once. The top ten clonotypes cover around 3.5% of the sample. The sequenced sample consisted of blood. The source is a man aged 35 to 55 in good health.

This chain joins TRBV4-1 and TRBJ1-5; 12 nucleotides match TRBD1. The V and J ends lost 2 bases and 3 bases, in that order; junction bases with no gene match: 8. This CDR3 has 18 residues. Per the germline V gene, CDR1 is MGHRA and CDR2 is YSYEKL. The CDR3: CASSQTGTGGFANQPQHF. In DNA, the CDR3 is TGCGCCAGCAGCCAAACCGGGACAGGGGGCTTTGCCAATCAGCCCCAGCATTTT.

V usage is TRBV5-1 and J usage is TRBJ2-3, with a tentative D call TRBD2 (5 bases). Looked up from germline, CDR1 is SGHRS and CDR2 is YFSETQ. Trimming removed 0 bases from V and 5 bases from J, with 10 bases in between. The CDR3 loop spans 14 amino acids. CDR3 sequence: CASSLDPGRDTQYF. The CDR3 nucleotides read TGCGCCAGCAGCTTGGATCCGGGGAGAGATACGCAGTATTTT.

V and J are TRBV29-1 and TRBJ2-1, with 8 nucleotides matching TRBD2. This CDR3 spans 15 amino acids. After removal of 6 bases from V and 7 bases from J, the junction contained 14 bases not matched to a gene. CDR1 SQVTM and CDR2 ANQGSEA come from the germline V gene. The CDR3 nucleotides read TGCAGCGTATCGTTAGCGGGGAGTCCGGGGAATGAGCAGTTCTTC. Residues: CSVSLAGSPGNEQFF.

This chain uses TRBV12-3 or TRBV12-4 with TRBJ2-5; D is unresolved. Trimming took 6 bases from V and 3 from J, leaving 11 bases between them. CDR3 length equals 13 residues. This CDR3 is CASSDRLKETQYF. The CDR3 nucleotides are TGTGCCAGCAGCGATAGATTAAAAGAGACCCAGTACTTC.

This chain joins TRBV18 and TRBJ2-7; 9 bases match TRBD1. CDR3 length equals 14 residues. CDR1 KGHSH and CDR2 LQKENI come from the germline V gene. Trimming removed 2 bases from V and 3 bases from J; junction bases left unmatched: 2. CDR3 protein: CASSPLDRGYEQYF. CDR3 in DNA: TGTGCCAGCTCACCATTGGACAGGGGCTACGAGCAGTACTTC.

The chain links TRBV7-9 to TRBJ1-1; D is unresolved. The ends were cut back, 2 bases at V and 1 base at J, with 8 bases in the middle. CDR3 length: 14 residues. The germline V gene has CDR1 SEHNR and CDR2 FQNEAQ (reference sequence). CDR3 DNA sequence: TGTGCCAGCAGCTTATTAGGACGGAACACTGAAGCTTTCTTT. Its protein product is CASSLLGRNTEAFF.

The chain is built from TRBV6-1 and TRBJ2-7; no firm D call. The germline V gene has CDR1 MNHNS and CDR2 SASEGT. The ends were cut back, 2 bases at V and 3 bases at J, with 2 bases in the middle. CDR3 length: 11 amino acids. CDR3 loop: CASSEFYEQYF. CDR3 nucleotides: TGTGCCAGCAGTGAATTCTACGAGCAGTACTTC.

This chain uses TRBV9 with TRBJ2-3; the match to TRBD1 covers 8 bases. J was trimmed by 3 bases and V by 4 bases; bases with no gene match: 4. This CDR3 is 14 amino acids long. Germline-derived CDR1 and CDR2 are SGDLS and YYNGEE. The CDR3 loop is CASSRTGSTDTQYF. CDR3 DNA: TGTGCCAGCAGCCGGACAGGGTCGACAGATACGCAGTATTTT.

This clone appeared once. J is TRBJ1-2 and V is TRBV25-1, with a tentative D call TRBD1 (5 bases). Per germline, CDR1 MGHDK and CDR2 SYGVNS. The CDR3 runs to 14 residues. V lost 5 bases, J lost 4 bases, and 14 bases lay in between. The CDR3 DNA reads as TGTGCCAGCAGTATCGGGTGGGGCATCTATGGCTACACCTTC. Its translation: CASSIGWGIYGYTF.

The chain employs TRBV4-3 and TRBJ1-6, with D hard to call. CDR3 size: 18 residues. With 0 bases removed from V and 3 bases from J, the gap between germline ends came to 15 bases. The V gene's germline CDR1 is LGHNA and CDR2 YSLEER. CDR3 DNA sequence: TGCGCCAGCAGCCAAGATCGGGCGAGACCGAACTATAATTCACCCCTCCACTTT. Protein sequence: CASSQDRARPNYNSPLHF.

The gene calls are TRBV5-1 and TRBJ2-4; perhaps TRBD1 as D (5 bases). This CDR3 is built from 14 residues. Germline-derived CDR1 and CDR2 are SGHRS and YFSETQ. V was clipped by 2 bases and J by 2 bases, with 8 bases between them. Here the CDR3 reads CASSFQGTKNIQYF. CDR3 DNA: TGCGCCAGCAGCTTCCAGGGAACCAAAAACATTCAGTACTTC.

The CDR3 reads CATSSRYLAYGYTF. As DNA, the CDR3 is TGTGCCACCAGCAGCAGATATTTAGCCTATGGCTACACCTTC. The chain uses TRBV15 and TRBJ1-2, with unresolved D. Looked up from germline, CDR1 is LNHNV and CDR2 is YYDKDF (reference sequence). The CDR3 sequence is 14 residues long. V was clipped by 3 bases and J by 4 bases, with 12 bases between them.

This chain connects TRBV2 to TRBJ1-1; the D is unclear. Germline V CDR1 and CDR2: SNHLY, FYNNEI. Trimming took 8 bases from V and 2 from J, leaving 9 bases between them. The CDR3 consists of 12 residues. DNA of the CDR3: TGTGCCAGCCTCTATATAAACACTGAAGCTTTCTTT. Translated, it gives CASLYINTEAFF.

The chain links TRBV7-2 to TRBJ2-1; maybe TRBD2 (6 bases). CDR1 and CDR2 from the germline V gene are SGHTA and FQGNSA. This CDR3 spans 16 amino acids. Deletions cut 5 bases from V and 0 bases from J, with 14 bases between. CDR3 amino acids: CASSAGLTSSYNEQFF. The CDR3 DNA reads TGTGCCAGCAGCGCGGGGTTAACGAGCTCCTACAATGAGCAGTTCTTC.

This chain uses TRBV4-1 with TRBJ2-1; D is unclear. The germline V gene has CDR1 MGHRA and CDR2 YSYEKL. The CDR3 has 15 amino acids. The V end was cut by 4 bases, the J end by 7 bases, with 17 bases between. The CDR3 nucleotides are TGCGCCAGCAGCCTGCCTGGCCCCAACATGAATGAGCAGTTCTTC. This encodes CASSLPGPNMNEQFF.

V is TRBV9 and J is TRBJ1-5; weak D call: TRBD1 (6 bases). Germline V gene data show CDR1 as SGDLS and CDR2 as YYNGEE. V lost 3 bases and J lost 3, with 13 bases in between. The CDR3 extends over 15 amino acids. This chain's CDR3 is CASSALGADNQPQHF. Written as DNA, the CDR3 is TGTGCCAGCAGCGCCCTGGGGGCAGACAATCAGCCCCAGCATTTT.

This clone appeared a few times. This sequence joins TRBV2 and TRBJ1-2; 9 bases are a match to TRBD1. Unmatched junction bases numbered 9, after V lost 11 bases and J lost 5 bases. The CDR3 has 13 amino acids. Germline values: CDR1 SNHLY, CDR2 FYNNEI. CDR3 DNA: TGTGCCTGCGCTAGAGGGACAGGGTATGGCTACACCTTC. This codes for CACARGTGYGYTF.

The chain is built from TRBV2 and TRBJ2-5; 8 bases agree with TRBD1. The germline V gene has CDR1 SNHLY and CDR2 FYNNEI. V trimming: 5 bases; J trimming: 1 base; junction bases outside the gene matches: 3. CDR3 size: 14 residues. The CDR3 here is CASSKTGGQETQYF. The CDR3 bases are TGTGCCAGCAGTAAAACAGGGGGCCAAGAGACCCAGTACTTC.

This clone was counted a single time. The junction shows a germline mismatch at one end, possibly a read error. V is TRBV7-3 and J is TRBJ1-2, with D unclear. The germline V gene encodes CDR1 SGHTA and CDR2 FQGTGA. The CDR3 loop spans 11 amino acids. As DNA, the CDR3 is TGTGCCAGCAGCCCCCGGACCCTTCTGCGGTTC. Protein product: CASSPRTLLRF.

The CDR3 protein is CASSEAGVTFPLKNIQYF. The CDR3 DNA reads TGTGCCAGCAGTGAAGCTGGTGTGACATTCCCTCTCAAAAACATTCAGTACTTC. The V gene is TRBV6-1, the J gene TRBJ2-4; D gene ambiguous. With 0 bases removed from V and 3 bases from J, the gap between germline ends came to 18 bases. Per germline, CDR1 MNHNS and CDR2 SASEGT. CDR3 length: 18 amino acids.

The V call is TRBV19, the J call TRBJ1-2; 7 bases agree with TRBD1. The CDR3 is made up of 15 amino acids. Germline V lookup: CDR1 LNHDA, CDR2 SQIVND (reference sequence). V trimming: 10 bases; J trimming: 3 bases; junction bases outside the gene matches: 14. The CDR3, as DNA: TGTGCCACTTCCCGGGGGGACAGCGAGTACTATGGCTACACCTTC. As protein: CATSRGDSEYYGYTF.

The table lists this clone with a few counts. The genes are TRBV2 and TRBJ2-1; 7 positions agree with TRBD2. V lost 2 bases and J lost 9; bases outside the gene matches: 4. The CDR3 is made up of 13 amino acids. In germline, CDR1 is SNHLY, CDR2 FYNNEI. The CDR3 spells CASSELGGIEQFF. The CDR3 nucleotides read TGTGCCAGCAGTGAACTGGGGGGGATTGAGCAGTTCTTC.